This is a list of T cell receptor beta chains from one sample in a study of OX40 agonist ivuxolimab in advanced cancers. Produced via immunoSEQ multiplex PCR; TCRdb's table is partial and in-frame only. The sample lists over 95,000 clones, roughly nine tenths occurring once. The input for sequencing was CD4+ or CD8+ T cells sorted from blood, taken in a trial of the OX40 agonist ivuxolimab. The receptors originated from an adult with an advanced solid tumor such as melanoma, head and neck, liver or kidney cancer. Both conserved end residues are part of each CDR3. A D gene is named only where the DNA matches it firmly. Some rows have no size entry. The others give once, few or many, or a class for an expanded clone.

size	V	D	J	CDR3	DNA
-	TRBV27	-	TRBJ1-1	CASSGAGAMNTEAFF	TGTGCCAGCAGTGGCGCGGGAGCGATGAACACTGAAGCTTTCTTT
-	TRBV7-2	-	TRBJ1-1	CASSLQGLNTEAFF	TGTGCCAGCAGCTTACAGGGGTTAAATACTGAAGCTTTCTTT
-	TRBV6-5	-	TRBJ1-1	CASSFSRSVTEAFF	TGTGCCAGCAGTTTTAGCAGGTCGGTCACTGAAGCTTTCTTT
-	TRBV4-2	-	TRBJ2-5	CASSQEETQYF	TGTGCCAGCAGCCAAGAAGAGACCCAGTACTTC
-	TRBV4-3	-	TRBJ1-3	CASSQFHDSGNTIYF	TGCGCCAGCAGCCAGTTTCATGACTCTGGAAACACCATATATTTT
-	TRBV7-2	-	TRBJ1-2	CASSLGAFEYGYTF	TGTGCCAGCAGCTTGGGTGCGTTTGAATATGGCTACACCTTC
-	TRBV7-2	TRBD1	TRBJ2-7	CASSFTDRGRYRSYEQYF	TGTGCCAGCAGCTTTACGGACAGGGGGCGTTATAGGTCCTACGAGCAGTACTTC
-	TRBV6-6	-	TRBJ1-1	CASSPGIPEAFF	TGTGCCAGCTCCCCAGGAATCCCTGAAGCTTTCTTT
-	TRBV7-2	-	TRBJ2-5	CASSLTETQYF	TGTGCCAGCAGCCTGACAGAGACCCAGTACTTC
few	TRBV28	-	TRBJ1-5	CASSARGTQHF	TGTGCCAGCAGTGCCCGGGGGACCCAGCATTTT
-	TRBV5-4	-	TRBJ2-4	CASSQSGGTSGGIQYF	TGTGCCAGCAGCCAGTCGGGCGGGACATCCGGGGGCATTCAGTACTTC
-	TRBV6-5	TRBD2	TRBJ2-7	CASSTTGLAGYEQYF	TGTGCCAGCAGTACCACGGGACTAGCGGGATACGAGCAGTACTTC
-	TRBV2	-	TRBJ1-6	CASSDSQGYNSPLHF	TGTGCCAGCAGTGATAGTCAGGGCTATAATTCACCCCTCCACTTT
few	TRBV5-4	-	TRBJ1-2	CASSQARTGLYGYTF	TGTGCCAGCAGCCAAGCCAGAACAGGCCTCTATGGCTACACCTTC
-	TRBV4-1	-	TRBJ2-1	CASSHTVFAYNEQFF	TGCGCCAGCAGCCATACGGTCTTCGCCTACAATGAGCAGTTCTTC
once	TRBV2	-	TRBJ2-7	CASSEVFSYEQYF	TGTGCCAGCAGTGAAGTGTTCTCCTACGAGCAGTACTTC
-	TRBV7-9	-	TRBJ2-1	CASSQGSYNEQFF	TGTGCCAGCAGCCAAGGTTCCTACAATGAGCAGTTCTTC
-	TRBV7-9	TRBD2	TRBJ2-1	CASSQWTSGRYEQFF	TGTGCCAGCAGCCAATGGACTAGCGGGAGGTATGAGCAGTTCTTC
few	TRBV10-2	TRBD1	TRBJ2-2	CASGTGYTGELFF	TGCGCCAGCGGGACAGGGTACACCGGGGAGCTGTTTTTT
-	TRBV6-6	-	TRBJ2-7	CASSGRPIYEQYF	TGTGCCAGCAGTGGCCGCCCTATTTACGAGCAGTACTTC
-	TRBV2	-	TRBJ1-4	CASSGGRDKLFF	TGTGCCAGCAGTGGTGGCCGGGATAAACTGTTTTTT
once	TRBV6-1	-	TRBJ2-7	CASSEVFVGGEQYF	TGTGCCAGCAGTGAAGTGTTCGTCGGTGGCGAGCAGTACTTC
-	TRBV7-9	-	TRBJ2-1	CASSPLYEQFF	TGTGCCAGCAGCCCCCTTTATGAGCAGTTCTTC
-	TRBV18	TRBD1	TRBJ2-1	CASSPGTVPRNEQFF	TGTGCCAGCTCACCCGGGACAGTCCCCCGGAATGAGCAGTTCTTC
-	TRBV5-4	-	TRBJ2-2	CASSPKGPNTGELFF	TGTGCCAGCAGCCCAAAGGGCCCGAACACCGGGGAGCTGTTTTTT
-	TRBV27	-	TRBJ2-5	CASSFQETQYF	TGTGCCAGCAGTTTCCAAGAGACCCAGTACTTC
-	TRBV5-1	TRBD1	TRBJ1-4	CASSGTGTGGEKLFF	TGCGCCAGCAGCGGAACCGGGACAGGCGGAGAAAAACTGTTTTTT
-	TRBV10-3	-	TRBJ2-5	CAISEQETQYF	TGTGCCATCAGTGAACAAGAGACCCAGTACTTC
-	TRBV7-9	-	TRBJ2-7	CASSLDRTGEQYF	TGTGCCAGCAGCTTAGACAGAACAGGCGAGCAGTACTTC
once	TRBV28	-	TRBJ2-3	CASSLTDTQYF	TGTGCCAGCAGCCTCACAGATACGCAGTATTTT
-	TRBV19	-	TRBJ1-1	CASGVGGAFF	TGTGCTTCGGGTGTTGGAGGAGCTTTCTTT
-	TRBV5-4	-	TRBJ2-7	CASSSTVHEQYF	TGTGCCAGCAGCTCTACCGTCCACGAGCAGTACTTC
-	TRBV2	-	TRBJ2-1	CASRGPGVEQFF	TGTGCCAGCAGGGGCCCAGGGGTTGAGCAGTTCTTC
once	TRBV29-1	-	TRBJ2-3	CSVEGVEIVRIF	TGCAGCGTTGAAGGGGTGGAGATTGTAAGGATTTTT
once	TRBV6-1	-	TRBJ2-2	CASSEHRHTGELFF	TGTGCCAGCAGTGAGCACAGGCACACCGGGGAGCTGTTTTTT